This T cell receptor beta chain appears in the sequencing data of a study of OX40 agonist ivuxolimab in advanced cancers. Study in general: The dose of intravenous ivuxolimab that patients received every 2 weeks ranged from 0.01 to 10 mg/kg. Age averaged about 62 years (range about 20 to 80), and roughly 80% were male.

Generated by immunoSEQ multiplex PCR, the TCRdb table keeps only in-frame clones and is missing some. This sample has some 65,000 clones; less than 85% occur once, and the top ten carry roughly 4%. As regards this clone: Its antigen is undetermined.

The study, taken as a whole, reports: Clonal expansion from baseline to week 6 occurred in both CD4+ and CD8+ T cells.

CDR1 and CDR2 from the germline V gene are LGHNA and YNFKEQ. This CDR3 is built from 17 residues. V lost 1 base to trimming and J lost 11 bases; unmatched junction nucleotides: 15. The sample in question was CD4+ or CD8+ T cells sorted from blood, obtained in a trial of the OX40 agonist ivuxolimab. This clonotype was obtained from an adult with an advanced solid tumor such as melanoma, head and neck, liver or kidney cancer. The chain employs TRBV4-2 and TRBJ1-5; 9 positions agree with TRBD1. CDR3 nucleotide sequence: TGTGCCAGCAGCCAAGGAGGGACAGGGATCGAGTTTTCGTCCCAGCATTTT. Encoded protein: CASSQGGTGIEFSSQHF.